This T cell receptor beta chain appears in the sequencing data of a study of metastatic and nonmetastatic thyroid tumors. Across the study: Across peripheral blood and tumor or nodule tissue samples taken from malignant and benign thyroid patients, the repertoires were compared with one another.

No treatment of any kind had been given to any patient before thyroid surgery. By frequency in the sample, this clone is medium-sized. TCRdb re-processed the PCR reads through MiXCR. The sample records about 20,000 clones, 25% to 30% being singletons. The length of the CDR3 is 14 residues. The germline V gene has CDR1 MNHEY and CDR2 SVGEGT. V lost 0 bases and J lost 4, with 9 bases in between. The chain carries TRBV6-2 or TRBV6-3 and TRBJ1-2; D ambiguous. The sample comprised tumor tissue. The receptor was isolated from a female donor with papillary thyroid cancer or a benign thyroid nodule (not recorded which). Some clones in this sample may be carry-over from other donors' samples. The CDR3 region has the DNA TGTGCCAGCAGTTACTCGTCAACTACCTATGGCTACACCTTC. Its protein is CASSYSSTTYGYTF.